These 31 T cell receptor beta chains were sequenced from one sample in a study of blood T cell repertoires in COVID-19. The table came from immunoSEQ multiplex PCR; TCRdb's copy has only in-frame clones and leaves some out. This table has more than 250,000 clones, roughly nine tenths appearing once. Sequenced sample: PBMCs or T cells enriched from blood (not recorded which). Every receptor here comes from a woman aged 40 to 49 who had recovered from COVID-19.

The chain combines TRBV7-2 with TRBJ1-1, with 8 bases that match TRBD1. The CDR3 consists of 14 residues. Per the germline V gene, CDR1 is SGHTA and CDR2 is FQGNSA. V gave up 5 bases and J gave up 4 bases; unmatched junction bases: 6. CDR3 coding DNA: TGTGCCAGCAGCAGGACAGGGACCGGCACTGAAGCTTTCTTT. Protein: CASSRTGTGTEAFF.

The chain recombines TRBV27 with TRBJ1-4; 9 nucleotides line up with TRBD1. The CDR3 covers 17 residues. V shed 4 bases and J 8 bases; nucleotides not matched to a gene: 14. The germline V gene encodes CDR1 MNHEY and CDR2 SMNVEV (reference sequence). As DNA, the CDR3 is TGTGCCAGCAGTTCTATCACAGGGGGCGCCCCGTACGAAAAACTGTTTTTT. Protein sequence: CASSSITGGAPYEKLFF.

V is TRBV28 and J is TRBJ1-6; D is ambiguous. Germline CDR1 MDHEN, CDR2 SYDVKM. The CDR3 sequence is 15 residues long. Trimming cost V 5 bases and J 0 bases, with 8 bases left between them. The CDR3 sequence is CASSHTSSYNSPLHF. The CDR3 bases are TGTGCCAGCAGTCATACGAGCTCCTATAATTCACCCCTCCACTTT.

The chain is built from TRBV28 and TRBJ1-5; a possible D gene is TRBD1 (6 bases). Germline assignment: CDR1 MDHEN and CDR2 SYDVKM. V was pared by 3 bases and J by 10 bases, with 16 bases between. The CDR3 runs 14 residues. CDR3 residues: CASSFSRGDYPQHF. The CDR3 DNA sequence: TGTGCCAGCAGTTTTAGCAGGGGAGATTATCCCCAGCATTTT.

The rearrangement uses TRBV11-1 and TRBJ1-6, with D unclear. The germline V gene has CDR1 SGHAT and CDR2 FQDESV (reference sequence). The ends were cut back, 2 bases at V and 9 bases at J, with 8 bases in the middle. The CDR3 runs 13 residues. The CDR3 reads CASSLTLVSPLHF. For the CDR3, the DNA is TGTGCCAGCAGCTTAACTCTTGTTTCACCCCTCCACTTT.

The CDR3 region has the DNA TGTGCCAGCAGGAGGGACAGGGGGCAAACCGGGGAGCTGTTTTTT. Amino acids: CASRRDRGQTGELFF. This chain uses TRBV2 with TRBJ2-2; 12 positions match TRBD1. Germline loops: CDR1 SNHLY, CDR2 FYNNEI. CDR3 length equals 15 residues. V shed 6 bases, J shed 5 bases, and the junction held 4 bases outside the gene matches.

V gene TRBV7-9 combines with J gene TRBJ1-1; 7 positions agree with TRBD1. This CDR3 comprises 15 residues. V lost 7 bases and J lost 0; bases outside the gene matches: 8. The germline V gene has CDR1 SEHNR and CDR2 FQNEAQ (reference sequence). The CDR3 loop reads CASIPRDRMNTEAFF. The CDR3 DNA is TGTGCCAGCATACCCCGGGACAGAATGAACACTGAAGCTTTCTTT.

The J gene is TRBJ1-6, the V gene TRBV19; the D gene is possibly TRBD1 (6 bases). Germline CDR1 and CDR2: LNHDA and SQIVND (reference sequence). V was shortened by 6 bases and J by 10 bases, with 16 bases between the two germline ends. The CDR3 totals 14 residues. The CDR3 protein is CASSVGQIFSPLHF. The CDR3 DNA is TGTGCCAGTAGCGTAGGACAGATCTTCTCACCCCTCCACTTT.

The J gene is TRBJ2-3, the V gene TRBV10-3; 7 bases align to TRBD2. The germline gives CDR1 ENHRY, CDR2 SYGVKD. Trimming removed 3 bases from V and 2 bases from J; junction bases left unmatched: 5. The CDR3 consists of 15 residues. The CDR3 DNA is TGTGCCATCAGTGAATCTAGCGGTAACACAGATACGCAGTATTTT. It translates to CAISESSGNTDTQYF.

The chain carries TRBV29-1 and TRBJ2-1; 11 nucleotides agree with TRBD2. This CDR3 region has 13 residues. Per the germline V gene, CDR1 is SQVTM and CDR2 is ANQGSEA. V shed 8 bases and J 6 bases; nucleotides not matched to a gene: 6. Here the CDR3 DNA reads TGCAGCCACGATAGCGGGGGGGGCAATGAGCAGTTCTTC. Translating it yields CSHDSGGGNEQFF.

The chain joins TRBV5-6 to TRBJ2-7; D unclear. The CDR3 has 13 amino acids. V dropped 1 base and J dropped 1 base, with 6 bases sitting between them. In germline, CDR1 is SGHDT, CDR2 YYEEEE. The CDR3: CASSLFISYEQYF. Written as DNA, the CDR3 is TGTGCCAGCAGCTTGTTCATTTCCTACGAGCAGTACTTC.

The chain uses TRBV6-2 or TRBV6-3 and TRBJ2-5; D remains unclear. CDR3 length equals 12 residues. The V gene's germline CDR1 is MNHEY and CDR2 SVGEGT. Deletions cut 5 bases from V and 5 bases from J, with 9 bases between. CDR3 amino acids: CASSKRRETQYF. The CDR3 bases are TGTGCCAGCAGTAAACGCCGGGAGACCCAGTACTTC.

The J gene is TRBJ1-2, the V gene TRBV25-1, with TRBD1 matching over 7 bases. Germline loops: CDR1 MGHDK, CDR2 SYGVNS. CDR3 size: 14 residues. The ends lost 7 bases at V and 4 bases at J; junction bases unmatched: 9. DNA of the CDR3: TGTGCCAGCACCGGGACAGATTTCTTCTATGGCTACACCTTC. It translates to CASTGTDFFYGYTF.

The chain combines TRBV27 with TRBJ2-7, with D uncertain. Germline CDR1 and CDR2: MNHEY and SMNVEV (reference sequence). This CDR3 is 14 amino acids long. Trimming left V 6 bases short and J 0 bases short, with 12 bases between. This chain's CDR3 is CASRTSFSSYEQYF. The CDR3 DNA is TGTGCCAGCAGGACATCCTTTAGCTCCTACGAGCAGTACTTC.

The chain joins TRBV7-2 to TRBJ1-3; no clear D. V dropped 1 base and J dropped 4 bases, with 14 bases sitting between them. CDR1 and CDR2 from the germline V gene are SGHTA and FQGNSA. The CDR3 contains 16 residues. The CDR3, as DNA: TGTGCCAGCAGCTTAGATGGGCTCTCTGCGGGAAACACCATATATTTT. As protein: CASSLDGLSAGNTIYF.

This chain connects TRBV10-3 to TRBJ2-5, with 9 bases that match TRBD2. Germline CDR1 and CDR2: ENHRY and SYGVKD. With V trimmed by 6 bases and J by 2 bases, 4 bases remained unmatched. The CDR3 contains 14 residues. CDR3 bases: TGTGCCATCAGGGGAGCGGGAGGACAAGAGACCCAGTACTTC. Translating it yields CAIRGAGGQETQYF.

V is TRBV9 and J is TRBJ1-1; TRBD1 agrees at 7 bases. The CDR3 is 15 amino acids. Germline V gene sequence: CDR1 SGDLS, CDR2 YYNGEE. Trimming cost V 1 base and J 1 base; bases outside gene matches: 4. Written as DNA, the CDR3 is TGTGCCAGCAGCGTATTGGACAGGCCGAACACTGAAGCTTTCTTT. It specifies CASSVLDRPNTEAFF.

The chain uses TRBV2 and TRBJ2-7; TRBD1 matches at 7 bases. The germline gives CDR1 SNHLY, CDR2 FYNNEI. The V gene end was trimmed by 5 bases and the J gene end by 7 bases; junction bases not matched to a gene: 8. The CDR3 spans 13 residues. CDR3 residues: CASSQGVGVEQYF. DNA for the CDR3: TGTGCCAGCAGTCAGGGGGTGGGAGTAGAGCAGTACTTC.

V is TRBV19 and J is TRBJ2-1; 7 positions agree with TRBD2. Germline V gene data show CDR1 as LNHDA and CDR2 as SQIVND (reference sequence). The CDR3 sequence is 16 residues long. Losses at the gene ends were 3 bases for V and 8 bases for J; bases not matched to a gene: 13. CDR3 region: CASSIEGGPGIDEQFF. For the CDR3, the DNA is TGTGCCAGTAGTATTGAGGGAGGGCCCGGGATCGATGAGCAGTTCTTC.

The sample holds a few counts of this clone. The chain employs TRBV11-1 and TRBJ2-4; tentative D call: TRBD1 (6 bases). The CDR3 has 15 amino acids. The germline V gene encodes CDR1 SGHAT and CDR2 FQDESV (reference sequence). Trimming removed 5 bases at V and 1 base at J, with 12 bases between. CDR3 coding DNA: TGTGCCAGCAGCCCGACCCAGGGGGCCAAAAACATTCAGTACTTC. Protein sequence: CASSPTQGAKNIQYF.

The genes are TRBV21-1 and TRBJ1-2; TRBD1, as called in the table, went unchecked against the DNA. TRBV21-1 is a recognized pseudogene. The CDR3 is made up of 13 amino acids. CDR3 bases: TGTGCCATTGACAGGGGTGATTGCTATGGCTACACCTTC. Translated, it gives CAIDRGDCYGYTF.

The chain recombines TRBV30 with TRBJ2-4; TRBD2 matches 9 bases. CDR3 length equals 17 residues. The trim removed 0 bases at V and 10 bases at J, leaving 16 bases unmatched. The germline V gene has CDR1 GTSNPN and CDR2 SVGIG (reference sequence). CDR3 nucleotide sequence: TGTGCCTGGAGTGTCCAAGCAGCGGGAGGCCCCCTGGGGATTCAGTACTTC. Amino acids: CAWSVQAAGGPLGIQYF.

The chain combines TRBV20-1 with TRBJ1-4, with TRBD1 as a possible D gene (6 bases). CDR1 is DFQATT, CDR2 SNEGSKA, per germline (reference sequence). CDR3 length: 11 amino acids. Deletions cut 5 bases from V and 7 bases from J, with 8 bases between. The CDR3 DNA follows: TGCAGTGCTGTACAGGGTGAAAAACTGTTTTTT. It yields the protein CSAVQGEKLFF.

The rearrangement links TRBV4-3 to TRBJ1-5; TRBD1 is a possible D gene (6 bases). The CDR3 consists of 15 residues. Trimming took 1 base from V and 2 from J, leaving 9 bases between them. Looked up from germline, CDR1 is LGHNA and CDR2 is YSLEER. The CDR3 sequence is CASSQGTAGNQPQHF. The CDR3, as DNA: TGCGCCAGCAGCCAAGGGACAGCTGGCAATCAGCCCCAGCATTTT.

The V gene is TRBV4-3, the J gene TRBJ2-7, with D tentatively TRBD1 (6 bases). The CDR3 totals 14 residues. Deletions cut 2 bases from V and 6 bases from J, with 14 bases between. CDR1 and CDR2 from the germline V gene are LGHNA and YSLEER. In DNA form, the CDR3 reads TGCGCCAGCAGCCAAAGCTGGACAGAATCCGAGCAGTACTTC. It is translated as CASSQSWTESEQYF.

This clone was observed a single time. V and J are TRBV28 and TRBJ1-2, with D possibly being TRBD1 (5 bases). The germline gives CDR1 MDHEN, CDR2 SYDVKM. There are 14 residues in the CDR3. Trimming removed 7 bases at V and 4 bases at J, with 16 bases between. The CDR3 DNA reads TGTGCCAGCAACCTGGGGGGGTATGTCTATGGCTACACCTTC. This gives the protein CASNLGGYVYGYTF.

The V and J genes are TRBV15 and TRBJ2-4, with a tentative D call TRBD1 (6 bases). The ends were cut back, 8 bases at V and 12 bases at J, with 32 bases in the middle. Germline CDR1 LNHNV, CDR2 YYDKDF (reference sequence). This CDR3 spans 17 amino acids. This CDR3 is CATAPKKEQGLGRAQYF. The CDR3 region has the DNA TGTGCCACCGCACCCAAGAAGGAGCAGGGGCTGGGGAGAGCTCAGTACTTC.

The V call is TRBV11-2, the J call TRBJ2-1; 9 bases match TRBD1. The trim removed 5 bases at V and 6 bases at J, leaving 8 bases unmatched. CDR1 and CDR2 from the germline V gene are SGHAT and FQNNGV. The CDR3 is 15 residues long. CDR3 residues: CASSNGTGNFNEQFF. The DNA of the CDR3 is TGTGCCAGCAGCAACGGGACAGGGAATTTCAATGAGCAGTTCTTC.

The chain joins TRBV3-1 (or the pseudogene TRBV3-2) to TRBJ1-2; possible D gene TRBD1, 5 bases. Trimming left V 1 base short and J 2 bases short, with 11 bases between. Germline values: CDR1 LGHDT, CDR2 YNNKEL (reference sequence). The CDR3 contains 15 residues. The CDR3 region has the DNA TGTGCCAGCAGCCAAGCGGGGGGAGCCAACTATGGCTACACCTTC. This translates into CASSQAGGANYGYTF.

The CDR3 region is CASSMSGQGYQPQHF. DNA for the CDR3: TGTGCCAGTAGTATGTCCGGACAGGGGTATCAGCCCCAGCATTTT. V gene TRBV19 combines with J gene TRBJ1-5; TRBD1 matches at 9 bases. V shed 3 bases, J shed 5 bases, and the junction held 5 bases outside the gene matches. CDR3 size: 15 residues. CDR1 is LNHDA and CDR2 is SQIVND in the germline V gene (reference sequence).

DNA for the CDR3: TGTGCCACCAGTGATGGAACGCGGACAGGGGTGGAGACCCAGTACTTC. Its protein product is CATSDGTRTGVETQYF. The chain joins TRBV24-1 to TRBJ2-5; 9 bases agree with TRBD1. V was clipped by 3 bases and J by 5 bases; unmatched bases: 9. The CDR3 loop spans 16 amino acids. The germline gives CDR1 KGHDR, CDR2 SFDVKD.